This TCR beta chain was sequenced for a study of T cell repertoires in aging, cancer and after chemotherapy. Turning to the study itself: Paired samples before and after chemotherapy came from glioblastoma patients receiving temozolomide-based therapy.

The template was genomic DNA from peripheral blood, not RNA. This CDR3 spans 16 amino acids. J was trimmed by 4 bases and V by 2 bases; bases with no gene match: 7. The germline V gene encodes CDR1 LNHNV and CDR2 YYDKDF (reference sequence). Multiplex touch-down PCR with TRB-A/B primers amplified rearranged V-D-J TRB sequences. TCRdb itself ran the multiplex PCR reads through MiXCR, one entry per CDR3 protein. The sample carries around 2,500 distinct CDR3 sequences, 23% recorded once. This clonotype was seen a few times. Sample: blood. V and J are TRBV15 and TRBJ2-1; 8 positions agree with TRBD2. The receptor was derived from a human donor with a solid tumor. CDR3 DNA: TGTGCCACCAGCAGAACACCCGGGGGGGATTACAATGAGCAGTTCTTC. This encodes CATSRTPGGDYNEQFF.